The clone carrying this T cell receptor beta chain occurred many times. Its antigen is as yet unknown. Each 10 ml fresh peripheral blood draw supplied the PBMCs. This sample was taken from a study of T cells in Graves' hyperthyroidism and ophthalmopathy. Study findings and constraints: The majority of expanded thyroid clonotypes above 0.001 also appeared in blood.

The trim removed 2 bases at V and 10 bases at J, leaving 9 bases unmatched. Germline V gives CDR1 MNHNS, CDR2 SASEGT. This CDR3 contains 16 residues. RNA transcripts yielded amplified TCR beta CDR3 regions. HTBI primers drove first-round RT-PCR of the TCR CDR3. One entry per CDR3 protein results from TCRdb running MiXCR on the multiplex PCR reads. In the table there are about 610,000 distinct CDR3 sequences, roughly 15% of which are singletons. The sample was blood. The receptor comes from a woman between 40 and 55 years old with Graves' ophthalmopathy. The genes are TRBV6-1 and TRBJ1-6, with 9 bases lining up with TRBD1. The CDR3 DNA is TGTGCCAGCAGTGAAAGGATGGGACAGGGATCGTCACCCCTCCACTTT. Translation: CASSERMGQGSSPLHF.